These 5 T cell receptor beta chains came from one sample sequenced in a study of cytomegalovirus exposure and HLA in healthy donors. The primer mix had 60 Vbeta and 13 Jbeta primers. Profiling relied on immunoSEQ multiplex PCR, and the TCRdb table lists in-frame clones only, not all of them. In the table there are some 180,000 clones, 75% to 90% of which are singletons. The specimen sequenced was PBMCs. The receptors originated from a girl aged 10-17 years in good health and CMV-seropositive.

The genes are TRBV7-9 and TRBJ2-1, with 8 nucleotides matching TRBD2. The germline CDR1 and CDR2 sequences are SEHNR and FQNEAQ (reference sequence). Trimming removed 4 bases from V and 0 bases from J; junction bases left unmatched: 8. CDR3 length: 17 residues. CDR3 protein: CASSSASSGSSYNEQFF. Here the CDR3 DNA reads TGTGCCAGCAGCTCGGCCTCAAGCGGGAGCTCCTACAATGAGCAGTTCTTC. The whole variable domain, filled in from reference TRBV7-9 and TRBJ2-1, reads DTGVSQNPRHKITKRGQNVTFRCDPISEHNRLYWYRQTLGQGPEFLTYFQNEAQLEKSRLLSDRFSAERPKGSFSTLEIQRTEQGDSAMYLCASSSASSGSSYNEQFFGPGTRLTVL.

The V gene is TRBV6-6, the J gene TRBJ2-2; 11 bases are shared with TRBD2. V lost 6 bases to trimming and J lost 6 bases; unmatched junction nucleotides: 6. Germline CDR1 and CDR2: MNHNY and SVGAGI (reference sequence). CDR3 length equals 15 residues. In nucleotides, the CDR3 is TGTGCCAGCAGCGGACTAGCGGGTCTTTCCGGGGAGCTGTTTTTT. Encoded protein: CASSGLAGLSGELFF.

The chain links TRBV7-9 to TRBJ1-2, with 8 positions matching TRBD1. Losses at the gene ends were 4 bases for V and 4 bases for J; bases not matched to a gene: 14. CDR3 length equals 17 residues. The V gene's germline CDR1 is SEHNR and CDR2 FQNEAQ (reference sequence). The CDR3 region is CASSSIGSEDRVYGYTF. DNA of the CDR3: TGTGCCAGCAGCTCCATCGGAAGCGAGGACAGGGTCTATGGCTACACCTTC. The complete variable domain, with remaining parts taken from reference TRBV7-9 and TRBJ1-2, reads DTGVSQNPRHKITKRGQNVTFRCDPISEHNRLYWYRQTLGQGPEFLTYFQNEAQLEKSRLLSDRFSAERPKGSFSTLEIQRTEQGDSAMYLCASSSIGSEDRVYGYTFGSGTRLTVV.

The chain couples TRBV5-1 to TRBJ2-7; the D is unclear. This CDR3 contains 14 residues. The germline gives CDR1 SGHRS, CDR2 YFSETQ. Trimming stripped 1 base from V and 2 bases from J, with 10 bases between. The CDR3 spells CASSLSNRPYEQYF. The DNA for the CDR3 is TGCGCCAGCAGCTTGAGTAACAGACCCTACGAGCAGTACTTC. The full variable domain, completed using reference TRBV5-1 and TRBJ2-7, is KAGVTQTPRYLIKTRGQQVTLSCSPISGHRSVSWYQQTPGQGLQFLFEYFSETQRNKGNFPGRFSGRQFSNSRSEMNVSTLELGDSALYLCASSLSNRPYEQYFGPGTRLTVT.

This clone was observed once. V usage is TRBV7-2 and J usage is TRBJ2-2; D call uncertain. V lost 5 bases and J lost 3, with 10 bases in between. The CDR3 is 14 residues long. Germline CDR1 and CDR2: SGHTA and FQGNSA. In nucleotides, the CDR3 is TGTGCCAGCAGCCCCGCAGAGGACACCGGGGAGCTGTTTTTT. This gives the protein CASSPAEDTGELFF.